The clone carrying this T cell receptor beta chain was seen repeatedly, ten times or more. Its antigen is currently unknown. The CDR3 is made up of 12 amino acids. The ends lost 9 bases at V and 2 bases at J; junction bases unmatched: 4. Germline CDR1 reads MDHEN; CDR2 reads SYDVKM. This record belongs to a study of early T cells in non-severe SARS-CoV-2 infection. Study context: With bulk RNA from unsorted whole blood as input, sequencing yielded unpaired chains.

Notes on the study in general: There was a bias toward anti-spike CD8 responses in VDJdb matching, which missed private and CD4 specificities.

Researchers tagged individual cDNA molecules with unique molecular identifiers. TCRdb re-called the 5' RACE reads through MiXCR, storing one row per CDR3 protein. The sample has tens of thousands of distinct CDR3 sequences, more than 10% seen once. The specimen was whole blood. The receptor was derived from an adult who was a healthcare worker with PCR-confirmed SARS-CoV-2 infection or an uninfected control (not recorded which). The V gene is TRBV28, the J gene TRBJ2-7; TRBD2 agrees at 7 bases. CDR3 residues: CASKTSTYEQYF. The CDR3 DNA reads TGTGCCAGTAAGACTAGCACCTACGAGCAGTACTTC.